This T cell receptor beta chain was recovered during a study of cytomegalovirus exposure and HLA in healthy donors. On the study more broadly: Sequencing of 150 million to 200 million T cells in an earlier analysis found 100 million to 140 million unique TCR beta sequences.

With 1 base removed from V and 1 base from J, the gap between germline ends came to 7 bases. Germline V lookup: CDR1 MNHNY, CDR2 SVGAGI (reference sequence). The CDR3 spans 14 residues. With 60 Vbeta and 13 Jbeta primers, the PCR was carried out. Sequenced by immunoSEQ multiplex PCR; TCRdb stores in-frame clones only, minus some. The table has some 190,000 clones, roughly 9.4% seen once. This clone was counted only a few times. Its antigen is not identified. Findings of the study overall: Previously analyzed data showed that most TCR beta V segments were productive at a frequency of about 87% or about 30%.

The V call is TRBV6-6, the J call TRBJ1-1; D is undetermined. The TCR sequence derives from a woman aged 25 to 39 in good health and CMV-seropositive. The sample consisted of PBMCs. The CDR3 nucleotides read TGTGCCAGCAGTTACTTAACTGGGAACACTGAAGCTTTCTTT. Residues: CASSYLTGNTEAFF.